This T cell receptor beta chain was identified during a study of T cell changes during pregnancy in multiple sclerosis. Trimming at V came to 2 bases and at J to 8 bases, leaving 3 bases not matched to a gene. CDR1 and CDR2 (germline): SGHTA, FQGTGA. The CDR3 has 14 residues. TCRdb's table, derived via immunoSEQ multiplex PCR, lists solely in-frame clones and lacks some. The table has approximately 88,000 clones, 90% to 95% seen once. The chain carries TRBV7-3 and TRBJ2-1, with TRBD2 identical over 10 bases. This material consisted of peripheral blood, taken in the third trimester of pregnancy. This TCR derives from a female donor with multiple sclerosis, enrolled in a pregnancy study. In nucleotides, the CDR3 is TGTGCCAGCAGCTTAGCTAGCGGGAGAGATGAGCAGTTCTTC. This encodes CASSLASGRDEQFF.